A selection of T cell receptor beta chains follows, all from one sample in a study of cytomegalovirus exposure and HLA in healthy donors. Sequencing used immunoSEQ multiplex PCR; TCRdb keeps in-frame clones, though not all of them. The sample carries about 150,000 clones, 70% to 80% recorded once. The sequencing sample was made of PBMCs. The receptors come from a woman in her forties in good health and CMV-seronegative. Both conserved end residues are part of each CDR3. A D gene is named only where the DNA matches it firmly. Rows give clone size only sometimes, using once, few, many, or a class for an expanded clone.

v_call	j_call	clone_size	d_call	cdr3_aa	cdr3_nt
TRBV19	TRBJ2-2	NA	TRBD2	CASTPVGGAPGNGELFF	TGTGCCAGTACCCCCGTCGGGGGGGCGCCGGGAAACGGGGAGCTGTTTTTT
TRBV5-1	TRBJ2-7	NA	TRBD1	CASSLVTGPEYEQYF	TGCGCCAGCAGCTTGGTGACAGGGCCCGAATACGAGCAGTACTTC
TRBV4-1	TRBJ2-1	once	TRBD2	CASSQDLSLTSGSSEQFF	TGCGCCAGCAGCCAAGATTTAAGTCTGACTAGCGGGAGTTCTGAGCAGTTCTTC
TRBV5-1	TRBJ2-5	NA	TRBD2	CASSLWTSGYKTQETQYF	TGCGCCAGCAGCCTATGGACTAGCGGGTACAAAACACAAGAGACCCAGTACTTC
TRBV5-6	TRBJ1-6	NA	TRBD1	CASSYSHGTGSWSLHF	TGTGCCAGCAGCTACTCGCACGGGACAGGGTCCTGGTCCCTCCACTTT
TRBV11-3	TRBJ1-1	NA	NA	CASRWGGETEAFF	TGTGCCAGCCGCTGGGGAGGGGAAACTGAAGCTTTCTTT
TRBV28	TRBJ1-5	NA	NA	CASSLTTGINQPQHF	TGTGCCAGCAGTTTAACCACAGGGATCAATCAGCCCCAGCATTTT
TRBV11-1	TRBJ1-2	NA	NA	CASSLDLGATNYGYTF	TGTGCCAGCAGCTTAGATCTGGGGGCAACTAACTATGGCTACACCTTC
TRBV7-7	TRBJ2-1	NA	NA	CASSLGELNEQFF	TGTGCTAGCAGCTTGGGAGAACTCAATGAGCAGTTCTTC
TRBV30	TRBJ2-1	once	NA	CAWTPVRANEQFF	TGTGCCTGGACCCCTGTGCGGGCCAATGAGCAGTTCTTC
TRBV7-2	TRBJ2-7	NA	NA	CASSLLGGVSGEQYF	TGTGCCAGCAGCTTACTCGGAGGAGTTAGTGGAGAGCAGTACTTC
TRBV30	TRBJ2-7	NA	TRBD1	CAWSATGSEQYF	TGTGCCTGGAGTGCGACAGGGTCCGAGCAGTACTTC
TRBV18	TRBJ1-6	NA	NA	CASSPSNNDSPLHF	TGTGCCAGCTCACCTAGTAATAATGATTCACCCCTCCACTTT
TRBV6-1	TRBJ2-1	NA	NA	CASSEGLASSYNEQFF	TGTGCCAGCAGTGAAGGGCTAGCGAGCTCCTACAATGAGCAGTTCTTC
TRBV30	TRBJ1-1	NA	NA	CAWSVPGTEAFF	TGTGCCTGGAGTGTCCCGGGGACTGAAGCTTTCTTT
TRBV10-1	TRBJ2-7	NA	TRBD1	CASSPGQGDEQYF	TGCGCCAGCAGTCCGGGACAGGGTGACGAGCAGTACTTC
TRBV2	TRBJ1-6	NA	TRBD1	CASSEVGQGVWDSPLHF	TGTGCCAGCAGCGAAGTGGGACAGGGTGTCTGGGATTCACCCCTCCACTTT
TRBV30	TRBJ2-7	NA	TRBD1	CAWSTDRGPFPYEQYF	TGTGCCTGGAGTACTGACAGGGGGCCGTTCCCCTACGAGCAGTACTTC
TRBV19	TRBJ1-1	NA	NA	CASSVGGRMNTEAFF	TGTGCCAGTAGTGTCGGGGGGCGGATGAACACTGAAGCTTTCTTT
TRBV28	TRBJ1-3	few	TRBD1	CASRQDREDTIYF	TGTGCCAGCAGGCAGGACAGGGAGGACACCATATATTTT
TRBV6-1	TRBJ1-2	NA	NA	CASTQGSGGGYTF	TGTGCCAGCACCCAAGGGTCCGGGGGAGGCTACACCTTC
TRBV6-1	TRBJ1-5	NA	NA	CASMEVAGSQPQHF	TGTGCCAGCATGGAAGTTGCGGGGAGTCAGCCCCAGCATTTT
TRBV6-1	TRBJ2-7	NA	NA	CASSEGRGRSYEQYF	TGTGCCAGCAGTGAAGGGAGGGGGCGCAGCTACGAGCAGTACTTC
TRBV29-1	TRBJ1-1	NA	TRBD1	CSANWGQGGPAFF	TGCAGCGCCAACTGGGGACAGGGGGGGCCAGCTTTCTTT
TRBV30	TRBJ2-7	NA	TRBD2	CAWSFFLGERLAYEQYF	TGTGCCTGGAGTTTCTTTCTGGGGGAGAGACTAGCGTACGAGCAGTACTTC
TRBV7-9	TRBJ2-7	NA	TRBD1	CASSRGTGSYEQYF	TGTGCCAGCAGCCGCGGGACAGGGTCCTACGAGCAGTACTTC
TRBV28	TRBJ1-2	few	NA	CASTMGSGQVHGYTF	TGTGCCAGCACCATGGGCTCAGGGCAGGTCCACGGCTACACCTTC
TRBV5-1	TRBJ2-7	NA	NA	CASSLQDSYEQYF	TGCGCCAGCAGCTTGCAGGACTCCTACGAGCAGTACTTC
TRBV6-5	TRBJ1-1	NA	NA	CASSYVGRRAEAFF	TGTGCCAGCAGTTACGTGGGGAGAAGGGCTGAAGCTTTCTTT
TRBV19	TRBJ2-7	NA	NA	CASSIEGGAAYEQYF	TGTGCCAGTAGTATAGAGGGCGGGGCCGCCTACGAGCAGTACTTC
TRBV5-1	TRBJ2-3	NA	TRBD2	CASSWGGETDTQYF	TGCGCCAGCAGCTGGGGGGGGGAAACAGATACGCAGTATTTT
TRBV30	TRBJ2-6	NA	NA	CAWSPGGANVLTF	TGTGCCTGGAGCCCGGGGGGGGCCAACGTCCTGACTTTC
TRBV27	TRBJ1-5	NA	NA	CASRIRGLGNQPQHF	TGTGCCAGCAGGATTAGGGGCCTCGGCAATCAGCCCCAGCATTTT